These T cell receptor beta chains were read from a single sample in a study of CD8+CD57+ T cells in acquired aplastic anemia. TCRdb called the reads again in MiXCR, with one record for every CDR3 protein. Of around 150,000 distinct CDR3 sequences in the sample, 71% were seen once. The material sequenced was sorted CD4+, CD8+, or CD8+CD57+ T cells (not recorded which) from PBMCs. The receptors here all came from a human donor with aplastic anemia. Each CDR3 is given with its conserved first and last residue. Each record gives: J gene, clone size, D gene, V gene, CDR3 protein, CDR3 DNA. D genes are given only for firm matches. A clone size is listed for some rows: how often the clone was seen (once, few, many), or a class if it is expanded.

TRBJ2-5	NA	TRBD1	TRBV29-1	CSVAIGGVPTQYF	TGCAGCGTTGCGATAGGGGGCGTCCCGACCCAGTACTTC
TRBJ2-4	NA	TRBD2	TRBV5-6	CASRESGGLAKNIQYF	TGTGCCAGCAGGGAGTCGGGGGGTTTAGCCAAAAACATTCAGTACTTC
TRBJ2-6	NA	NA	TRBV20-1	CSAGQISGANVLTF	TGCAGTGCTGGACAGATTTCTGGGGCCAACGTCCTGACTTTC
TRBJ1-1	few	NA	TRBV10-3	CAISSTTQGGTEAFF	TGTGCCATCAGTTCAACAACACAGGGTGGCACTGAAGCTTTCTTT
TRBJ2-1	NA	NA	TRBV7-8	CASSAGWLARNEQFF	TGTGCCAGCAGTGCGGGTTGGCTAGCGAGAAATGAGCAGTTCTTC
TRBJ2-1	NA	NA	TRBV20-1	CSYKERTYNEQFF	TGCAGTTACAAGGAGCGGACCTACAATGAGCAGTTCTTC
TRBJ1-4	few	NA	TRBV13	CASSAGDRHEKLFF	TGTGCCAGCAGCGCTGGAGACAGGCATGAAAAACTGTTTTTT
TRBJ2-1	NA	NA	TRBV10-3	CAIGTSNEQFF	TGTGCCATCGGAACAAGCAATGAGCAGTTCTTC
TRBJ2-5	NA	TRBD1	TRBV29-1	CSVRRGRGETQYF	TGCAGCGTTAGAAGGGGGCGCGGAGAGACCCAGTACTTC
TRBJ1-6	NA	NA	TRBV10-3	CAASTGTSNSPLHF	TGTGCCGCCTCGACCGGGACCTCGAATTCACCCCTCCACTTT
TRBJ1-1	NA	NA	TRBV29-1	CSVEDTENTEAFF	TGCAGCGTTGAAGACACCGAGAACACTGAAGCTTTCTTT
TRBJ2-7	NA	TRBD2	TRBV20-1	CSATGTSGDSYEQYF	TGCAGTGCTACTGGGACTAGCGGTGATTCCTACGAGCAGTACTTC
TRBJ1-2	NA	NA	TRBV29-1	CSVEDRRGYTF	TGCAGCGTTGAAGATCGGAGAGGCTACACCTTC
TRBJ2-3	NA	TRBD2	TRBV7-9	CASSSSGADTQYF	TGTGCCAGCAGCTCCAGCGGGGCAGATACGCAGTATTTT
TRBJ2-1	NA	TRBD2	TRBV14	CASSRLAGAYNEQFF	TGTGCCAGCAGCCGGCTAGCGGGAGCCTACAATGAGCAGTTCTTC
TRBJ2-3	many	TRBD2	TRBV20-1	CSASAPPRTGGTDTQYF	TGCAGTGCTTCAGCGCCGCCTCGGACGGGAGGAACAGATACGCAGTATTTT
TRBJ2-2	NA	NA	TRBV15	CATSSSWMVGGELFF	TGTGCCACCAGCAGCTCCTGGATGGTCGGCGGGGAGCTGTTTTTT